The rows below give T cell receptor beta chains drawn from one sample of a study of blood T cell dynamics during melanoma immunotherapy. Profiling relied on immunoSEQ multiplex PCR, and the TCRdb table lists in-frame clones only, not all of them. The sample carries some 9,400 clones, 65% to 90% recorded once. Specimen: blood, collected from a patient treated with checkpoint blockade. All receptors derive from a human donor with melanoma. CDR3s include the opening cysteine and the closing phenylalanine or tryptophan.

j_gene	v_gene	CDR3aa
TRBJ1-5	TRBV6-8	CASGSNQPQHF
TRBJ2-7	TRBV9	CASSVIFRIGTGHYEQYF
TRBJ2-1	TRBV9	CASSVEGTGGNEQFF
TRBJ2-2	TRBV27	CASSFRGRDTGELFF
TRBJ2-3	TRBV14	CASSQDWSGGRTDTQYF
TRBJ2-3	TRBV2	CASSVGPRVKYF
TRBJ2-2	TRBV4-1	CASSLQGDNTGELFF
TRBJ1-2	TRBV19	CASTHPTSGYTF
TRBJ1-1	TRBV7-9	CASSISTGTGNTEAFF
TRBJ2-1	TRBV30	CAWWGYNEQFF
TRBJ2-7	TRBV9	CASSVGPGPSYEQYF
TRBJ1-1	TRBV5-8	CASSAKRYWGDTEAFF
TRBJ1-6	TRBV6-4	CASSTSPRSPLHF
TRBJ1-4	TRBV5-1	CASSLGRGVTNEKLFF
TRBJ2-1	TRBV5-4	CASSPALAGVEQFF
TRBJ2-5	TRBV7-3	CASSLTGPTIGETQYF
TRBJ2-3	TRBV27	CASSLRGSTDTQYF
TRBJ2-2	TRBV7-3	CASSFSATNTGELFF
TRBJ2-7	TRBV4-2	CASSPGEPSYEQYF
TRBJ2-3	TRBV11-3	CASSSEGAGGPSTDTQYF
TRBJ1-2	TRBV6-1	CASRPGIFSYGYTF
TRBJ2-7	TRBV6-6	CASSYQGDEQYF
TRBJ2-7	TRBV4-1	CASSQVDLVAVNEQYF
TRBJ2-3	TRBV20-1	CSARSGDTQYF
TRBJ1-2	TRBV27	CASSFGPGTGSGYTF
TRBJ2-5	TRBV4-1	CASSQPWETQYF
TRBJ2-1	TRBV9	CASSVVAGTYNEQFF
TRBJ2-1	TRBV4-1	CASSQADMGFSYNEQFF
TRBJ2-7	TRBV19	CASSPRPSGAYEQYF
TRBJ2-5	TRBV2	CASSGRLADQETQYF